This T cell receptor beta chain is drawn from a study of blood T cell repertoires in COVID-19. About the research overall: The United States, Italy and Spain were the sources of the acute and convalescent COVID-19 samples. Sources were T cells, B-cell-depleted T cells, or PBMCs; the material itself was cDNA or gDNA.

CDR3 length: 13 amino acids. Trimming cost V 1 base and J 3 bases, with 6 bases left between them. Germline V gene data show CDR1 as LGHDT and CDR2 as YNNKEL (reference sequence). Authors' methods: Scientists estimated how many nucleated cells there were by amplifying reference gene primers. Assay used: immunoSEQ multiplex PCR; TCRdb lists only in-frame clones, some missing. For V, J and clone size, that table is used; D and trimming come from the DNA. The sample yields 86,000 or so clones, approximately 86% seen once. Only a few counts were recorded for this clone. The V and J genes are TRBV3-1 (or the pseudogene TRBV3-2) and TRBJ1-2; D unclear. The clonotype comes from a man aged 50 to 60 with active or convalescent COVID-19. The specimen sequenced was peripheral blood. CDR3 sequence: CASSQGHYYGYTF. CDR3 nucleotide sequence: TGTGCCAGCAGCCAAGGTCACTACTATGGCTACACCTTC.